The 4 T cell receptor beta chains reported below all come from one sample, sequenced in a study of post-analysis software for immune sequencing data. Which antigens these TCRs recognize remains unknown. Findings of the study overall: Patients used about five TRBV segments, including TRBV5-6, TRBV5-1 and TRBV20-1, more often than controls.

Unique molecular identifiers tagged the TCR beta cDNA libraries. A single record per CDR3 protein comes from TCRdb applying MiXCR to the PCR reads. This table holds hundreds of thousands of distinct CDR3 sequences, more than 50% found once. Specimen: blood. The receptors derive from a girl aged 2-10 years with multiple sclerosis.

V is TRBV20-1 and J is TRBJ2-3; 7 bases agree with TRBD2. This CDR3 comprises 15 residues. V lost 5 bases and J lost 2; bases outside the gene matches: 10. Per the germline V gene, CDR1 is DFQATT and CDR2 is SNEGSKA (reference sequence). The CDR3 is CSAGPSSGPTDTQYF. The CDR3 nucleotides read TGCAGTGCTGGCCCCTCTAGCGGCCCCACAGATACGCAGTATTTT.

The V and J genes are TRBV7-8 and TRBJ2-7; D not certain. Between the trimmed V and J ends, which lost 3 bases and 3 bases, there was a span of 9 bases. The V gene's germline CDR1 is SGHVS and CDR2 FQNEAQ. There are 13 residues in the CDR3. In DNA form, the CDR3 reads TGTGCCAGCAGCTTCGAAGGGAACTACGAGCAGTACTTC. Translating it yields CASSFEGNYEQYF.

V is TRBV30 and J is TRBJ2-7; no firm D call. Trimming cost V 1 base and J 0 bases, with 13 bases left between them. The CDR3 has 15 amino acids. Germline-derived CDR1 and CDR2 are GTSNPN and SVGIG (reference sequence). This chain's CDR3 is CAWSGIGRSSYEQYF. The CDR3 nucleotides read TGTGCCTGGAGTGGTATCGGCAGAAGCTCCTACGAGCAGTACTTC.

The gene calls are TRBV11-2 and TRBJ2-1; D not certain. Deletions cut 7 bases from V and 8 bases from J, with 12 bases between. The length of the CDR3 is 12 residues. Germline loops: CDR1 SGHAT, CDR2 FQNNGV. The CDR3 here is CASTTSSHEQFF. CDR3 nucleotides: TGTGCCAGCACCACCTCTTCCCATGAGCAGTTCTTC.